A selection of T cell receptor beta chains follows, all from one sample in a study of CD8 T cells in ankylosing spondylitis. TCRdb re-analysed the 5' RACE reads in MiXCR, keeping a single row per CDR3 protein. The repertoire holds under 300,000 distinct CDR3 sequences, approximately 20% seen once, with 25% to 40% in the top ten. Sample: blood, either unsorted or a sorted T cell fraction (not recorded which). Every receptor here comes from a male donor with ankylosing spondylitis or in good health (not recorded which). Both conserved end residues are part of each CDR3. The D gene is left open where the match is weak. Size values are once, few and many counts, or a class for expanded clones, and some rows have none.

len,d_gene,v_gene,j_gene,abundance,CDR3aa,CDR3nt
17,TRBD2,TRBV4-3,TRBJ2-1,few,CASSQDIGAGGGNEQFF,TGCGCCAGCAGCCAAGATATAGGAGCGGGGGGGGGCAATGAGCAGTTCTTC
12,.,TRBV7-9,TRBJ2-1,few,CAGVSVLNEQFF,TGTGCCGGGGTTTCAGTGCTCAATGAGCAGTTCTTC
17,.,TRBV6-7,TRBJ2-1,few,CASSYTYFVPTYNEQFF,TGTGCCAGCAGTTACACCTATTTCGTCCCTACCTACAATGAGCAGTTCTTC
15,.,TRBV27,TRBJ2-7,.,CASSLSSGLTYEQYF,TGTGCCAGCAGTTTATCGTCAGGTTTAACCTACGAGCAGTACTTC
15,.,TRBV7-8,TRBJ2-1,few,CASSLLAASENEQFF,TGTGCCAGCAGCTTGTTGGCGGCTTCGGAGAATGAGCAGTTCTTC
17,TRBD2,TRBV7-3,TRBJ2-1,.,CASTRGASGERYNEQFF,TGTGCCAGCACTCGAGGGGCTAGCGGGGAGAGGTACAATGAGCAGTTCTTC
16,TRBD1,TRBV7-6,TRBJ2-1,few,CASSSRQGWGHNEQFF,TGTGCCAGCAGCTCCAGACAGGGGTGGGGACACAATGAGCAGTTCTTC
14,TRBD2,TRBV7-2,TRBJ2-1,.,CASSLVPSSGEQFF,TGTGCCAGCAGCTTAGTCCCTTCTAGCGGCGAGCAGTTCTTC
18,TRBD2,TRBV3-1,TRBJ2-7,few,CASSRSGGVGTRLYEQYF,TGTGCCAGCAGCCGAAGCGGGGGGGTCGGGACGAGGTTATACGAGCAGTACTTC
14,.,TRBV12-3/TRBV12-4,TRBJ2-6,.,CAVIGNSGANVLTF,TGTGCCGTAATAGGTAACTCTGGGGCCAACGTCCTGACTTTC
16,.,TRBV4-3,TRBJ2-2,.,CASSQDRGRPTGELFF,TGCGCCAGCAGCCAAGATCGGGGACGTCCGACCGGGGAGCTGTTTTTT
11,.,TRBV28,TRBJ2-1,few,CASEVSNEQFF,TGTGCCAGCGAGGTCTCCAATGAGCAGTTCTTC
13,.,TRBV29-1,TRBJ1-2,.,CSVDMDRDYGYTF,TGCAGCGTTGACATGGACAGAGATTATGGCTACACCTTC
14,.,TRBV11-2,TRBJ2-7,.,CASSLWIGNYEQYF,TGTGCCAGCAGCTTATGGATTGGTAACTACGAGCAGTACTTC
14,.,TRBV18,TRBJ2-4,.,CASSPGGVENIQYF,TGTGCCAGCTCACCTGGCGGGGTCGAAAACATTCAGTACTTC
13,.,TRBV10-3,TRBJ2-5,.,CAIRDAEQETQYF,TGTGCCATCAGGGATGCGGAGCAAGAGACCCAGTACTTC
14,TRBD2,TRBV6-1,TRBJ2-3,many,CASNSGKEADTQYF,TGTGCCAGCAACAGCGGGAAAGAGGCAGATACGCAGTATTTT
16,TRBD1,TRBV11-2,TRBJ1-1,.,CASSFGQGAIAAEAFF,TGTGCCAGCAGCTTCGGACAGGGGGCGATCGCGGCTGAAGCTTTCTTT
15,.,TRBV3-1,TRBJ2-7,.,CASSQRRDANYEQYF,TGTGCCAGCAGCCAGCGGCGCGACGCCAACTACGAGCAGTACTTC
14,.,TRBV18,TRBJ2-2,few,CASSPDLNTGELFF,TGTGCCAGCTCTCCAGACCTGAACACCGGGGAGCTGTTTTTT
14,.,TRBV6-5,TRBJ2-2,.,CASSYTNGPGELFF,TGTGCCAGCAGTTACACAAATGGCCCCGGGGAGCTGTTTTTT
14,TRBD1,TRBV19,TRBJ2-1,.,CASRGDRVDNEQFF,TGTGCCAGTAGAGGGGACAGGGTGGACAATGAGCAGTTCTTC
14,.,TRBV10-3,TRBJ2-7,few,CAISDQETSYEQYF,TGTGCCATCAGTGATCAGGAAACCTCCTACGAGCAGTACTTC
15,TRBD2,TRBV4-1,TRBJ2-1,.,CASSQVAGGRAEQFF,TGCGCCAGCAGCCAAGTAGCGGGGGGGCGGGCTGAGCAGTTCTTC
14,.,TRBV7-9,TRBJ2-7,.,CASSHARPLEEQYF,TGTGCCAGCAGTCACGCCAGGCCGCTTGAGGAGCAGTACTTC
14,TRBD1,TRBV25-1,TRBJ1-1,.,CASSELGQGGEAFF,TGTGCCAGCAGTGAGCTGGGACAGGGAGGTGAAGCTTTCTTT
13,TRBD1,TRBV12-3/TRBV12-4,TRBJ2-4,.,CASSWGTENIQYF,TGTGCCAGCAGTTGGGGGACAGAAAACATTCAGTACTTC
13,.,TRBV20-1,TRBJ1-2,many,CSARGTVPYGYTF,TGCAGTGCTAGAGGAACCGTGCCCTATGGCTACACCTTC
15,TRBD1,TRBV23-1,TRBJ2-3,.,CASSLDRGDPGTQYF,TGCGCCAGCAGTCTGGACAGGGGCGACCCGGGTACGCAGTATTTT
13,.,TRBV12-3/TRBV12-4,TRBJ2-1,few,CASSTSTSNEQFF,TGTGCCAGCAGTACCTCGACTTCCAATGAGCAGTTCTTC
13,TRBD2,TRBV12-3/TRBV12-4,TRBJ2-3,many,CASTAGAVDTQYF,TGTGCCAGCACTGCGGGAGCCGTAGATACGCAGTATTTT
12,TRBD2,TRBV20-1,TRBJ2-7,.,CSAGGVPYEQYF,TGCAGTGCCGGGGGGGTGCCCTACGAGCAGTACTTC
13,TRBD2,TRBV29-1,TRBJ2-5,few,CSVVLADEETQYF,TGCAGCGTCGTACTAGCGGACGAAGAGACCCAGTACTTC
15,.,TRBV4-1,TRBJ1-5,many,CASSPSTYGAEPQHF,TGCGCCAGCAGCCCCAGTACCTACGGGGCGGAGCCCCAGCATTTT
15,TRBD2,TRBV20-1,TRBJ2-1,few,CSAKRETSSYNEQFF,TGCAGTGCCAAGCGGGAGACGAGCTCCTACAATGAGCAGTTCTTC
14,.,TRBV4-2,TRBJ1-2,few,CASSQDLQVGGYTF,TGTGCCAGCAGCCAAGATCTACAGGTCGGAGGCTACACCTTC
14,TRBD1,TRBV3-1,TRBJ2-7,few,CASSHPGQGYEQYF,TGTGCCAGCAGCCACCCGGGACAGGGGTACGAGCAGTACTTC
13,.,TRBV10-3,TRBJ1-2,.,CAIRRMGVDGYTF,TGTGCCATCAGGAGGATGGGGGTGGATGGCTACACCTTC
17,TRBD2,TRBV29-1,TRBJ2-3,few,CTATGLAGGYGTDTQYF,TGCACCGCGACCGGACTAGCGGGAGGGTACGGGACAGATACGCAGTATTTT
12,.,TRBV7-9,TRBJ2-3,few,CASAWDLDTQYF,TGTGCCAGCGCGTGGGACTTAGATACGCAGTATTTT
15,.,TRBV4-1,TRBJ2-7,.,CASSPEGGLDYEQYF,TGCGCCAGCAGCCCAGAGGGGGGTCTCGACTACGAGCAGTACTTC
12,.,TRBV7-2,TRBJ2-7,.,CASSSGSPEQYF,TGTGCCAGCAGCTCGGGAAGTCCCGAGCAGTACTTC
15,.,TRBV4-1,TRBJ2-5,few,CASSQTNGVSETQYF,TGCGCCAGCAGCCAAACTAACGGAGTATCGGAGACCCAGTACTTC
16,TRBD2,TRBV10-3,TRBJ2-3,.,CATGDLTSGYLDTQYF,TGTGCCACAGGAGACCTGACTAGCGGGTATCTGGATACGCAGTATTTT
15,TRBD2,TRBV6-1,TRBJ2-1,few,CASSRAGGPLDERFF,TGTGCCAGCAGCAGAGCGGGAGGGCCTTTGGATGAGCGTTTCTTC
13,.,TRBV6-1,TRBJ2-2,few,CASSEVNTGELFF,TGTGCCAGCAGTGAGGTTAACACCGGGGAGCTGTTTTTT